Each of the 15 T cell receptor beta chains below was sequenced from the same sample in a study of blood T cell repertoires in COVID-19 (dated by TCRdb to the early 2020s). Libraries were built with the immunoSEQ multiplex PCR assay. TCRdb retrieved this table from immuneACCESS and kept in-frame rearrangements only. Not all clones are present; in checked studies, unresolved V genes account for under half, and no reason is known for the remainder. The sample profile shows about 56,000 clones; more than 80% of them were found once. Around 20% of the sample is in the top ten clones. The sequencing input was peripheral blood. These receptors were obtained from a human donor in a cohort sampled during active COVID-19.

This chain joins TRBV10-1 and TRBJ1-4; D is ambiguous. V shed 3 bases and J shed 7 bases, with 9 bases lying between them. Germline V CDR1 and CDR2: WNHNN, SYGVQD (reference sequence). There are 13 residues in the CDR3. The CDR3 bases are TGCGCCAGCAGTGAACAGCCTTGTGAAAAACTGTTTTTT. It encodes CASSEQPCEKLFF.

The rearrangement uses TRBV7-9 and TRBJ2-3; tentative D call: TRBD2 (6 bases). V shed 1 base and J shed 11 bases, with 13 bases lying between them. The CDR3 has 13 amino acids. CDR1 and CDR2 (germline): SEHNR, FQNEAQ (reference sequence). The DNA of the CDR3 is TGTGCCAGCAGCTTAGGCGAGGCGGGGAAGCAGTATTTT. Translation: CASSLGEAGKQYF.

This clone was observed a single time. This chain uses TRBV7-9 with TRBJ1-2, with D unresolved. Germline V gene sequence: CDR1 SEHNR, CDR2 FQNEAQ (reference sequence). CDR3 length: 10 amino acids. Trimming took 5 bases from V and 14 from J, leaving 12 bases between them. CDR3 in amino acids: CASSIPQLTF. DNA for the CDR3: TGTGCCAGCAGCATTCCCCAGTTAACCTTC. The full variable domain, in which reference TRBV7-9 and TRBJ1-2 provide the parts outside the CDR3, is DTGVSQNPRHKITKRGQNVTFRCDPISEHNRLYWYRQTLGQGPEFLTYFQNEAQLEKSRLLSDRFSAERPKGSFSTLEIQRTEQGDSAMYLCASSIPQLTFGSGTRLTVV.

This clone was detected only a few times. V is TRBV30 and J is TRBJ1-5, with TRBD1 as a possible D gene (5 bases). Between the trimmed V and J ends, which lost 2 bases and 0 bases, there was a span of 8 bases. The CDR3 spans 14 residues. CDR1 is GTSNPN, CDR2 SVGIG, per germline (reference sequence). This chain's CDR3 is CAWSQGYSNQPQHF. For the CDR3, the DNA is TGTGCCTGGAGTCAGGGATATAGCAATCAGCCCCAGCATTTT.

This clone was seen a few times. The J gene is TRBJ1-1, the V gene TRBV27; TRBD1 is a possible D gene (5 bases). This CDR3 region has 13 residues. V was clipped by 9 bases and J by 0 bases, with 11 bases between them. Germline V gene lookup returns CDR1 MNHEY and CDR2 SMNVEV (reference sequence). The CDR3 sequence: CASKGRVNTEAFF. The DNA for the CDR3 is TGTGCCAGTAAGGGGCGAGTGAACACTGAAGCTTTCTTT.

This clone was detected a few times. The rearrangement joins TRBV7-9 to TRBJ1-2; D gene ambiguous. Trimming shortened V by 6 bases and J by 1 base, and 12 bases separated the two germline ends. Looked up from germline, CDR1 is SEHNR and CDR2 is FQNEAQ (reference sequence). This CDR3 is 14 amino acids long. For the CDR3, the DNA is TGTGCCAGCAGAAGAATGGCTCTTAACTATGGCTACACCTTC. The encoded protein is CASRRMALNYGYTF.

V and J are TRBV14 and TRBJ1-2; D gene uncertain. CDR3 length: 12 residues. Trimming took 0 bases from V and 5 from J, leaving 4 bases between them. Germline values: CDR1 SGHDN, CDR2 FVKESK. CDR3 coding DNA: TGTGCCAGCAGCCAAGATCGGTATGGCTACACCTTC. Translation: CASSQDRYGYTF.

V gene TRBV12-3 or TRBV12-4 combines with J gene TRBJ2-5; D gene unclear. The CDR3 has 11 amino acids. Trimming took 6 bases from V and 1 from J, leaving 3 bases between them. Written as DNA, the CDR3 is TGTGCCAGCAGCAGCCAAGAGACCCAGTACTTC. Translating gives CASSSQETQYF.

V is TRBV18 and J is TRBJ2-5; TRBD1 might be the D (5 bases). CDR3 length equals 15 residues. V was clipped by 2 bases and J by 1 base, with 11 bases between them. Per the germline V gene, CDR1 is KGHSH and CDR2 is LQKENI. The CDR3: CASSPLAGIQETQYF. CDR3 nucleotide sequence: TGTGCCAGCTCACCATTAGCAGGGATCCAAGAGACCCAGTACTTC.

The genes are TRBV2 and TRBJ1-3; 7 bases fit TRBD1. The ends lost 5 bases at V and 6 bases at J; junction bases unmatched: 10. Germline V CDR1 and CDR2: SNHLY, FYNNEI. The CDR3 runs 15 residues. CDR3 in DNA: TGTGCCAGCAGTCTCCCTGACAGGGTGGAAAACACCATATATTTT. It yields the protein CASSLPDRVENTIYF. Drawing the rest from reference TRBV2 and TRBJ1-3, the complete variable domain is EPEVTQTPSHQVTQMGQEVILRCVPISNHLYFYWYRQILGQKVEFLVSFYNNEISEKSEIFDDQFSVERPDGSNFTLKIRSTKLEDSAMYFCASSLPDRVENTIYFGEGSWLTVV.

The chain is built from TRBV24-1 and TRBJ2-1; the D is unclear. The CDR3 is made up of 15 amino acids. V was pared by 2 bases and J by 2 bases, with 9 bases between. Germline loops: CDR1 KGHDR, CDR2 SFDVKD. The CDR3 loop is CATSDSAGPYNEQFF. Written as DNA, the CDR3 is TGTGCCACCAGTGATTCGGCAGGCCCCTACAATGAGCAGTTCTTC.

This clone has only one observation. V usage is TRBV29-1 and J usage is TRBJ2-1; 10 nucleotides match TRBD1. Losses at the gene ends were 7 bases for V and 0 bases for J; bases not matched to a gene: 3. In germline, CDR1 is SQVTM, CDR2 ANQGSEA. The CDR3 has 14 residues. The CDR3 region is CSAWDRGSYNEQFF. For the CDR3, the DNA is TGCAGCGCTTGGGACAGGGGCTCCTACAATGAGCAGTTCTTC.

V gene TRBV5-4 combines with J gene TRBJ1-4, with a weak D call TRBD1 (6 bases). This CDR3 is built from 15 residues. V was shortened by 2 bases and J by 4 bases, with 12 bases between the two germline ends. The germline CDR1 and CDR2 sequences are SGHNT and YYREEE (reference sequence). The CDR3 is CASSFGTRNNEKLFF. CDR3 DNA: TGTGCCAGCAGCTTTGGGACACGGAATAATGAAAAACTGTTTTTT.

V gene TRBV27 combines with J gene TRBJ2-7, with 9 positions matching TRBD2. The germline CDR1 and CDR2 sequences are MNHEY and SMNVEV (reference sequence). V trimming: 0 bases; J trimming: 5 bases; junction bases outside the gene matches: 5. The CDR3 covers 15 residues. The CDR3 here is CASSLSTGLADEQYF. Here the CDR3 DNA reads TGTGCCAGCAGTTTATCGACGGGACTAGCTGACGAGCAGTACTTC.

The chain combines TRBV5-7 with TRBJ2-7, with TRBD2 as a possible D gene (5 bases). TRBV5-7 is sorted into the ORF group, with uncertain function. This CDR3 has 15 residues. V lost 0 bases and J 6 bases, leaving 16 bases between the germline ends. CDR3 DNA: TGTGCCAGCAGCTTGGAAATTTGGGGAGAAGGCGAGCAGTACTTC. Protein sequence: CASSLEIWGEGEQYF.